Below, one T cell receptor (beta chain) is given with its context. Antigen specificity is unknown. Repertoires were generated with immunoSEQ multiplex PCR, while TCRdb's copy carries only in-frame clones and drops some. The data contain 85,000 to 100,000 clones, around 90% of them singletons. This CDR3 is 16 amino acids long. Germline CDR1 is SGHNT and CDR2 is YYREEE (reference sequence). The V and J ends lost 4 bases and 4 bases, in that order; junction bases with no gene match: 9. The sample originates from a study of T cell responses to AZD1222 COVID-19 vaccine. Broader study findings: Spike-specific TCR breadth and depth both grew after two AZD1222 doses.

The TCR originated in an adult in good health. The input for sequencing was peripheral blood, taken on day 0 of AZD1222 vaccination. The chain couples TRBV5-4 to TRBJ2-5; 11 bases fit TRBD2. The CDR3 spells CASSPALAGGVETQYF. In nucleotides, the CDR3 is TGTGCCAGCAGCCCCGCCTTAGCGGGGGGGGTAGAGACCCAGTACTTC.